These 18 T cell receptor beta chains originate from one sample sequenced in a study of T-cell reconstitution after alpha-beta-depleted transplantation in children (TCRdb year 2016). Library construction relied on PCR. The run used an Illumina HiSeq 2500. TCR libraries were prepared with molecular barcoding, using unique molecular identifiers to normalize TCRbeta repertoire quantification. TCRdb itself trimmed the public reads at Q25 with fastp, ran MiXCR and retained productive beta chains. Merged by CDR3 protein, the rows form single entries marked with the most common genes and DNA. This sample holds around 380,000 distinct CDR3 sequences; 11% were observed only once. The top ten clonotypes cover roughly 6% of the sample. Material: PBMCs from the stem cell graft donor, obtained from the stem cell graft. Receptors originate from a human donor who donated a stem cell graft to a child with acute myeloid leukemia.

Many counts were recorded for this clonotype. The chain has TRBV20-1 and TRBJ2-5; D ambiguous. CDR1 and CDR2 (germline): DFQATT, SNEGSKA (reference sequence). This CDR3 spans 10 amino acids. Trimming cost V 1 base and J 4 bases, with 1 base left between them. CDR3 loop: CSARAETQYF. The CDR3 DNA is TGCAGTGCTAGAGCAGAGACCCAGTACTTC.

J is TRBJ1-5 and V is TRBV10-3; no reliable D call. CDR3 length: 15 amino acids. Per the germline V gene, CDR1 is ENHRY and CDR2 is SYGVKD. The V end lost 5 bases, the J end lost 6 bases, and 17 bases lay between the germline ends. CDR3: CAISRSISSGQPQHF. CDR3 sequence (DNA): TGTGCCATCAGTCGATCAATCTCATCTGGTCAGCCCCAGCATTTT.

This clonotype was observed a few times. CDR3 region: CSVEVWGQGLFYGYTF. CDR3 coding DNA: TGCAGCGTTGAAGTGTGGGGACAGGGGCTATTCTATGGCTACACCTTC. This chain links TRBV29-1 with TRBJ1-2, with 10 bases aligning to TRBD1. The CDR3 covers 16 residues. Trimming at V came to 1 base and at J to 4 bases, leaving 9 bases not matched to a gene. Per germline, CDR1 SQVTM and CDR2 ANQGSEA. The whole variable domain, remainder taken from reference TRBV29-1 and TRBJ1-2, is SAVISQKPSRDICQRGTSLTIQCQVDSQVTMMFWYRQQPGQSLTLIATANQGSEATYESGFVIDKFPISRPNLTFSTLTVSNMSPEDSSIYLCSVEVWGQGLFYGYTFGSGTRLTVV.

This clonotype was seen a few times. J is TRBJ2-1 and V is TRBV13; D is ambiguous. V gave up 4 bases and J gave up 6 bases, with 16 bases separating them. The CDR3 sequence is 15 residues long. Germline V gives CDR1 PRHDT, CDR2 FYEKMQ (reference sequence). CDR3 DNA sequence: TGTGCCAGCAGCTATCTCCTAGGGAATGTCAATGAGCAGTTCTTC. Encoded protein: CASSYLLGNVNEQFF.

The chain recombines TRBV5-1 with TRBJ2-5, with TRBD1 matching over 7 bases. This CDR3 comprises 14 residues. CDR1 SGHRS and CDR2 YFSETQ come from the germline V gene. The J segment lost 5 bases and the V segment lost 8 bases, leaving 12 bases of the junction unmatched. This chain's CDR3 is CASEAEGARETQYF. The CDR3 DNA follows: TGCGCCAGTGAGGCCGAGGGGGCGCGTGAGACCCAGTACTTC.

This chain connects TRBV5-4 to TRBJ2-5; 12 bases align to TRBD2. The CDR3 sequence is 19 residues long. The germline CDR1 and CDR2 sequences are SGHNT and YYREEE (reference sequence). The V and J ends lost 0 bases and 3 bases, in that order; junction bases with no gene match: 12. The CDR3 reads CASSLGLAGELPHKETQYF. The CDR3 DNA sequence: TGTGCCAGCAGCTTGGGACTAGCGGGGGAGCTCCCTCACAAAGAGACCCAGTACTTC.

Here the CDR3 DNA reads TGTGCCAGCAGCCAGACCGACGCTACGCAGTATTTT. This gives the protein CASSQTDATQYF. The chain recombines TRBV14 with TRBJ2-3; the D is unclear. CDR1 is SGHDN and CDR2 is FVKESK in the germline V gene. Trimming cost V 3 bases and J 8 bases, with 9 bases left between them. The CDR3 totals 12 residues.

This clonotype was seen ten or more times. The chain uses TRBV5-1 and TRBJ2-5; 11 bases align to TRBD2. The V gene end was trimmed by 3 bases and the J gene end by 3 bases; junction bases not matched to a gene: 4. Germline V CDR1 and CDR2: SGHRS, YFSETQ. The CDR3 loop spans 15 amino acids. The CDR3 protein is CASSSGLAEKETQYF. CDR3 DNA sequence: TGCGCCAGCAGCTCGGGACTAGCGGAAAAAGAGACCCAGTACTTC.

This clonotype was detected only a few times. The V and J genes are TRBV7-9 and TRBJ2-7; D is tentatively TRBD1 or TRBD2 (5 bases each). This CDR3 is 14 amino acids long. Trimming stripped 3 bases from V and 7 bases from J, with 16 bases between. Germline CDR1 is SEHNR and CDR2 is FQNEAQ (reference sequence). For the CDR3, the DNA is TGTGCCAGCAGCTTCCCTTCCCCGGGACGGGAGCAGTACTTC. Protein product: CASSFPSPGREQYF. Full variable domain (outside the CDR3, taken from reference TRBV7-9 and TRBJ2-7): DTGVSQNPRHKITKRGQNVTFRCDPISEHNRLYWYRQTLGQGPEFLTYFQNEAQLEKSRLLSDRFSAERPKGSFSTLEIQRTEQGDSAMYLCASSFPSPGREQYFGPGTRLTVT.

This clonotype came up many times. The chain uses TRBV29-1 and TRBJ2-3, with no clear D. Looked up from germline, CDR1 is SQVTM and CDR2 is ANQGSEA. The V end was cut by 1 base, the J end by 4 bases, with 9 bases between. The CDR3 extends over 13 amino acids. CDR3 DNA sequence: TGCAGCGTTGAAGTACAGTTGGCAGATACGCAGTATTTT. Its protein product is CSVEVQLADTQYF.

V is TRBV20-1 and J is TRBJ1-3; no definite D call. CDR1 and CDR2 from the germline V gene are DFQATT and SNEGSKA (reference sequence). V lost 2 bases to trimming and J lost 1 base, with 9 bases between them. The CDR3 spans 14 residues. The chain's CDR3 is CSARHGQSGNTIYF. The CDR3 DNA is TGCAGTGCTAGACACGGCCAGTCTGGAAACACCATATATTTT.

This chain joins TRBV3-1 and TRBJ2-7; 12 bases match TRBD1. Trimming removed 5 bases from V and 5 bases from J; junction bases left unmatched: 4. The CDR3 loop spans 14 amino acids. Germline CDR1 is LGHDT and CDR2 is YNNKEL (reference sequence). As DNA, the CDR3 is TGTGCCAGCAGCTGGGGACAGGGGGCCCACGAGCAGTACTTC. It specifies CASSWGQGAHEQYF.

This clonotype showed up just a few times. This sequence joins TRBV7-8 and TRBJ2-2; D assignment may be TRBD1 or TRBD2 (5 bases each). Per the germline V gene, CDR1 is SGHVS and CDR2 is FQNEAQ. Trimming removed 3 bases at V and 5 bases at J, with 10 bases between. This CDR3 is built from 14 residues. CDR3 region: CASSFRGATGELFF. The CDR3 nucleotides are TGTGCCAGCAGCTTCCGAGGGGCTACCGGGGAGCTGTTTTTT.

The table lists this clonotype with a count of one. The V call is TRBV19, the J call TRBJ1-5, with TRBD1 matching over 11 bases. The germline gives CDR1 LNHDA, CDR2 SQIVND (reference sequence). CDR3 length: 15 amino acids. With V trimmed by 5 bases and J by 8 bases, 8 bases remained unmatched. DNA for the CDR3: TGTGCCAGTAGTCCCGGGACAGGGGGGAATAAGCCCCAGCATTTT. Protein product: CASSPGTGGNKPQHF.

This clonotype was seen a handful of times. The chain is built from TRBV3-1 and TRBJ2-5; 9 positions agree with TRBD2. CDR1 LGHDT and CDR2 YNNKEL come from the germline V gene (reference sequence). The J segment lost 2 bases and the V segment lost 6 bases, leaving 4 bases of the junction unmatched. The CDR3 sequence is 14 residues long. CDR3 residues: CASRASGGQETQYF. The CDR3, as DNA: TGTGCCAGCAGAGCAAGCGGGGGGCAAGAGACCCAGTACTTC.

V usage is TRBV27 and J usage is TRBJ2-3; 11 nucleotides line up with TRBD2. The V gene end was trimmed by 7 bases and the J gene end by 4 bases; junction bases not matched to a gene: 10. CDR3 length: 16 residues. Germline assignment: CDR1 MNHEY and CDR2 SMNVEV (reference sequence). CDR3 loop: CASKSIAGGPSDTQYF. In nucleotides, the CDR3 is TGTGCCAGCAAAAGTATAGCGGGAGGGCCATCAGATACGCAGTATTTT.

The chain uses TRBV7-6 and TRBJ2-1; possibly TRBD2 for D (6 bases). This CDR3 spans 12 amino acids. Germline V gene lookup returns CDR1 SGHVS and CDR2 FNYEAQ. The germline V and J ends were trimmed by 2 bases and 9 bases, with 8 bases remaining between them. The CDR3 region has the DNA TGTGCCAGCAGCTTACTAGCGTCTGAGCAGTTCTTC. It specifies CASSLLASEQFF.

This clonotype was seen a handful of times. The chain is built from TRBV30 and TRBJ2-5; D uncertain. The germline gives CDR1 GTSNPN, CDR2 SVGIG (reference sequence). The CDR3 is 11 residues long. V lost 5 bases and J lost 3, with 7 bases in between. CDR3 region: CAWGTEETQYF. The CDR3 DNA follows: TGTGCCTGGGGCACAGAAGAGACCCAGTACTTC.